This T cell receptor (beta chain) is drawn from a study of blood T cell repertoires in COVID-19 (TCRdb year 2020). General notes on the study: Samples covering the acute and convalescent phases of COVID-19 were provided by collaborators in the United States, Italy and Spain. The repertoires were released in a freely available public database intended as a resource for research on the immune response to SARS-CoV-2. The samples were drawn from the first 160 participants of the ongoing ImmuneRACE study and from over a thousand subjects provided by 6 global collaborators. Where HLA class I and class II types were available, the types were taken from metadata supplied by the sample provider, not from assay-based typing. The prospective study material was composed of cDNA or gDNA derived from T cells, B-cell-depleted T cells, or PBMCs. Deeply sampled blood TCRbeta repertoires from subjects exposed to, actively infected with, or recovered from COVID-19 were included in the dataset. Nearly every sample came with metadata listing a de-identified subject ID, COVID-19 status, age in years and sex. Results and caveats for the whole study, not just this receptor: How much clinical and demographic metadata was included differed by source and by participant, and the metadata was provided uncurated.

Regarding this clone: There is no known antigen for this receptor. No base quality information exists; no much larger clone differs at one position.

TCRbeta CDR3 regions were amplified from genomic DNA using the immunoSEQ Assay, a bias-controlled multiplex PCR. The authors processed their data as follows. The number of nucleated cells in each sample was estimated by amplification of reference gene primers within the assay. To quantify the absolute abundance of each unique TCRbeta CDR3 rearrangement, sequence reads were collapsed and filtered. For each sample, productive Simpson clonality was calculated as the square root of Simpson's diversity index across productive rearrangements. Sourced from immuneACCESS, this table was stored by TCRdb with only in-frame sequences that have V and J called. A share of the clones is absent; for the studies checked, an unresolved V gene accounts for under half, and the remainder has no known explanation. That table furnishes V, J and clone size, whereas the DNA furnished D and trimming. Counted in this sample were approximately 280,000 clones; approximately 84% of them appeared once. Roughly 1.6% of the sample lies in the top ten.

CDR1 is given as MRHNA and CDR2 as SNTAGT, both from the germline V gene. V loses 6 bases, J loses 1 base, and the germline ends lie 13 bases apart. The CDR3, cysteine through phenylalanine, is 14 amino acids long. Of all the DNA, just the CDR3 is kept, 42 bases in frame from base 1. One collaborating source in Seattle enrolled patients during active infection and followed them longitudinally through the course of disease. The collaborating institutions used their own protocols to collect whole blood in K2EDTA tubes. Collaborator samples were shipped for TCRbeta analysis as frozen whole blood, isolated PBMCs, or DNA extracted from either sample type.

The receptor chain draws on TRBV6-4 and TRBJ2-7; a weak D assignment points to TRBD1 (5 bases agree). The sequence came from a human donor with COVID-19, enrolled during active disease. The donor label of this sample is uncertain. Sequencing was performed on peripheral blood. CDR3 region: CASRDQGRSYEQYF. The DNA sequence reads TGTGCCAGCAGGGACCAGGGCCGGTCCTACGAGCAGTACTTC.